A single T cell receptor beta chain is shown here with its context. This record belongs to a study of blood T cell repertoires in COVID-19. Across the study: Whether acute or convalescent, the COVID-19 samples came from the United States, Italy and Spain. Sources were T cells, B-cell-depleted T cells, or PBMCs; the material itself was cDNA or gDNA.

V lost 1 base and J 9 bases, leaving 7 bases between the germline ends. Germline-derived CDR1 and CDR2 are LNHDA and SQIVND (reference sequence). The CDR3 consists of 12 residues. As originally analysed: Reference gene primers were amplified, and this amplification served to estimate nucleated cell counts. Repertoires were generated with immunoSEQ multiplex PCR, while TCRdb's copy carries only in-frame clones and drops some. V, J and clone size are those of that table, while D and trimming were read from the DNA. The table includes approximately 360,000 clones, about 90% detected once. The source is a man between 40 and 49 years old with acute or convalescent COVID-19. The specimen sequenced was peripheral blood. The chain recombines TRBV19 with TRBJ2-1; D is possibly TRBD2 (5 bases). The CDR3 here is CASSIGGSEQFF. The CDR3 DNA follows: TGTGCCAGTAGTATAGGTGGGAGTGAGCAGTTCTTC.